This is a list of T cell receptor beta chains from one sample in a study of blood T cell repertoires in COVID-19. TCRdb's table, derived via immunoSEQ multiplex PCR, lists solely in-frame clones and lacks some. The table records approximately 200,000 clones, approximately 90% of them present only once. The sequenced material came from peripheral blood. The source of these receptors is a man aged 45-65 years with acute or convalescent COVID-19. CDR3s include the opening cysteine and the closing phenylalanine or tryptophan. D genes are given only for firm matches. Rows may omit the clone size; those that give it use once, few, many or a size class.

J: TRBJ2-1
size: once
D: TRBD2
V: TRBV7-9
length: 15
DNA: TGTGCCAGCAGCCCCGGGACTAGCGAGGGGAATGAGCAGTTCTTC
CDR3: CASSPGTSEGNEQFF

J: TRBJ1-2
size: NA
D: NA
V: TRBV29-1
length: 12
DNA: TGCAGCGCTAACGTTAGATCCGATGGCTACACCTTC
CDR3: CSANVRSDGYTF

J: TRBJ1-5
size: NA
D: NA
V: TRBV15
length: 14
DNA: TGTGCCACCAGCAGAGGAGGGTACAATCAGCCCCAGCATTTT
CDR3: CATSRGGYNQPQHF

J: TRBJ1-4
size: NA
D: TRBD1
V: TRBV7-9
length: 14
DNA: TGTGCCAGCAGCCTCTCGAGGACAGGGGAAAAACTGTTTTTT
CDR3: CASSLSRTGEKLFF

J: TRBJ1-5
size: once
D: NA
V: TRBV18
length: 14
DNA: TGTGCCAGCTCACCGACAAGTAGCAATCAGCCCCAGCATTTT
CDR3: CASSPTSSNQPQHF

J: TRBJ2-7
size: NA
D: TRBD1
V: TRBV2
length: 13
DNA: TGTGCCACTAATCGGGACAGCTACTACGAGCAGTACTTC
CDR3: CATNRDSYYEQYF

J: TRBJ1-5
size: NA
D: TRBD1
V: TRBV10-3
length: 13
DNA: TGTGCCATCGGACAGGGAGGTCGTCAGCCCCAGCATTTT
CDR3: CAIGQGGRQPQHF

J: TRBJ2-2
size: NA
D: TRBD2
V: TRBV5-1
length: 17
DNA: TGCGCCAGCAGCTCCAGGGTAGCGGGGGGGTTCACCGGGGAGCTGTTTTTT
CDR3: CASSSRVAGGFTGELFF

J: TRBJ1-6
size: NA
D: TRBD1
V: TRBV4-1
length: 19
DNA: TGCGCCAGCAGCCAAGCCTGGCTCCGGGACAGGGGGCGCGGAGCACCCCTCCACTTT
CDR3: CASSQAWLRDRGRGAPLHF

J: TRBJ1-5
size: NA
D: NA
V: TRBV5-1
length: 15
DNA: TGCGCCAGCAGTCCAGGGGATTATAATCCTCAGCCCCAGCATTTT
CDR3: CASSPGDYNPQPQHF

J: TRBJ1-4
size: NA
D: TRBD1
V: TRBV6-6
length: 13
DNA: TGTGCCACCACACAGGGGACTAATGAAAAACTGTTTTTT
CDR3: CATTQGTNEKLFF

J: TRBJ1-2
size: NA
D: NA
V: TRBV2
length: 15
DNA: TGTGCCAGCAGCCCACAGGGCCCCAATTTTGATGGCTACACCTTC
CDR3: CASSPQGPNFDGYTF

J: TRBJ2-1
size: NA
D: TRBD2
V: TRBV7-3
length: 15
DNA: TGTGCCAGCAGCCCTCAGCGGGGGGCCTCCAATGAGCAGTTCTTC
CDR3: CASSPQRGASNEQFF

J: TRBJ2-1
size: NA
D: TRBD2
V: TRBV18
length: 17
DNA: TGTGCCAGCTCACTAGACGAGCGGGGGGGATATACCAATGAGCAGTTCTTC
CDR3: CASSLDERGGYTNEQFF

J: TRBJ2-1
size: NA
D: TRBD2
V: TRBV7-9
length: 16
DNA: TGTGCCAGCAGCCTCGCGGGGGGACTAGCCAGCAATGAGCAGTTCTTC
CDR3: CASSLAGGLASNEQFF

J: TRBJ1-2
size: NA
D: NA
V: TRBV5-1
length: 16
DNA: TGCGCCAGCAGCCCGGACACGGGTGCTTTCGCTGGCGGCTACACCTTC
CDR3: CASSPDTGAFAGGYTF

J: TRBJ1-5
size: NA
D: NA
V: TRBV29-1
length: 14
DNA: TGCAGCGTGGCCGATACAGGTTCAGGGCAGCCCCAGCATTTT
CDR3: CSVADTGSGQPQHF

J: TRBJ1-1
size: few
D: TRBD1
V: TRBV10-3
length: 15
DNA: TGTGCCATCAGTGAGTCGGACAGGGGAAAGACTGAAGCTTTCTTT
CDR3: CAISESDRGKTEAFF